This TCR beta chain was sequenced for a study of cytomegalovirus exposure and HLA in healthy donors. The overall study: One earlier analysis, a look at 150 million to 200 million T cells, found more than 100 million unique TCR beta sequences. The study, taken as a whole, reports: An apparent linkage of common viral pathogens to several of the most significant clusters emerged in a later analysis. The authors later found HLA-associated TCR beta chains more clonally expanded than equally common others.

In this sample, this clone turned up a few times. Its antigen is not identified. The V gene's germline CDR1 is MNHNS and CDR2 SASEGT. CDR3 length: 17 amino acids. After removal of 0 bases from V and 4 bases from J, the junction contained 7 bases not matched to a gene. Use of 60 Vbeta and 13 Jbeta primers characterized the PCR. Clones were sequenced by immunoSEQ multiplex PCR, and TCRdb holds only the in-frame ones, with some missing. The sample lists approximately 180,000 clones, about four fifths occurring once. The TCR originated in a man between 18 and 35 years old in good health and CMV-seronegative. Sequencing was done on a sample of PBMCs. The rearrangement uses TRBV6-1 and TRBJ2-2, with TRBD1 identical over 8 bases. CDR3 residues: CASSEAPDRVGTGELFF. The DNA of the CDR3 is TGTGCCAGCAGTGAAGCACCGGACAGGGTCGGCACCGGGGAGCTGTTTTTT.